This TCR beta chain was obtained from a study of T cell responses to AZD1222 COVID-19 vaccine. In regard to this clone: Its specificity is unknown.

In germline, CDR1 is SGHKS, CDR2 YYEKEE (reference sequence). This CDR3 is built from 16 residues. With V trimmed by 1 base and J by 5 bases, 7 bases remained unmatched. General study results and limits: Repertoires were obtained only post-peak T cell response.

The repertoire was sequenced with immunoSEQ multiplex PCR; TCRdb's copy has only in-frame clones and lacks some. Of 100,000 to 150,000 clones in the sample, roughly 89% were seen once. The sequence was obtained from an adult in good health. This sample comprised peripheral blood, obtained on day 0 of AZD1222 vaccination. This chain connects TRBV5-5 to TRBJ2-3, with 10 bases matching TRBD2. The CDR3 here is CASSLQAGGPVDTQYF. In nucleotides, the CDR3 is TGTGCCAGCAGCTTGCAAGCGGGAGGGCCGGTAGATACGCAGTATTTT.